The sequence of this TCR beta chain was determined in a study of PD-L1 blockade in urothelial cancer. In the study overall: In 2014 therapy began: atezolizumab 1,200 mg intravenously every 3 weeks. Patients' prior chemotherapy regimens numbered 0 to 3. Most of the 29 patients were men whose urothelial cancer was bladder-origin. Study-wide results and limits: Patients who gained durable benefit had more tumor-infiltrating T lymphocytes.

Produced via immunoSEQ multiplex PCR; TCRdb's table is partial and in-frame only. The table records under 2,000 clones, approximately 37% of them present only once. This clone is deemed medium-sized. The antigen is undetermined. Trimming cost V 2 bases and J 6 bases; bases outside gene matches: 9. Per the germline V gene, CDR1 is SGDLS and CDR2 is YYNGEE. The length of the CDR3 is 16 residues. The sample consisted of tumor tissue, taken before atezolizumab (anti-PD-L1) treatment. This chain uses TRBV9 with TRBJ2-7; the match to TRBD1 covers 12 bases. This clonotype was sampled from a man aged 50-59 years with urothelial cancer. CDR3: CASSVGTGGSSGEQYF. The CDR3 DNA sequence: TGTGCCAGCAGCGTCGGGACAGGGGGCTCCTCGGGCGAGCAGTACTTC.